The 31 T cell receptor beta chains below were found in one sample sequenced in a study of T-cell reconstitution after alpha-beta-depleted transplantation in children (TCRdb year 2016). The treatment or condition label for this specimen denotes: allogeneic hematopoietic cell transplantation with graft depleted of TCRalphabeta T cells and CD19 B cells. The library was produced with PCR. Sequenced on an Illumina HiSeq 2500. Molecular barcoding was employed in the preparation of TCR libraries, with unique molecular identifiers being used to normalize TCRbeta repertoire quantification. The public reads were quality trimmed at Q25 with fastp and then assembled into clones with MiXCR by TCRdb, keeping productive beta chains. Each entry merges the rows of one CDR3 protein and shows their most common DNA and genes. The sample has about 70,000 distinct CDR3 sequences on record, roughly 11% of them singletons. The ten top clones hold about 12% of the sample.

The material was PBMCs, obtained before TCRalphabeta/CD19-depleted stem cell transplant. These receptors originate from a boy younger than 18 with acute myeloid leukemia, due to receive a stem cell transplant.

The sample holds many counts of this clonotype. This rearrangement joins TRBV11-2 to TRBJ2-2; no clear D. This CDR3 comprises 11 residues. V was shortened by 6 bases and J by 6 bases, with 5 bases between the two germline ends. Germline V gene sequence: CDR1 SGHAT, CDR2 FQNNGV. CDR3 nucleotide sequence: TGTGCCAGCAGTCCCTCCGGGGAGCTGTTTTTT. The encoded protein is CASSPSGELFF.

In its sample, this clonotype was seen many times. The rearrangement joins TRBV15 to TRBJ1-1, with D possibly TRBD1 on 6 matching bases. The CDR3 has 16 amino acids. The V end lost 1 base, the J end lost 1 base, and 13 bases lay between the germline ends. Germline V CDR1 and CDR2: LNHNV, YYDKDF (reference sequence). CDR3 in amino acids: CATSRAVGRGNTEAFF. DNA of the CDR3: TGTGCCACCAGCAGAGCGGTCGGCAGGGGGAACACTGAAGCTTTCTTT.

This clonotype appeared many times. V is TRBV18 and J is TRBJ1-5; D is unclear. The CDR3 is made up of 13 amino acids. Trimming removed 3 bases at V and 4 bases at J, with 7 bases between. Germline CDR1 reads KGHSH; CDR2 reads LQKENI. CDR3 coding DNA: TGTGCCAGCTCACCGTTGCGGAATCAGCCCCAGCATTTT. The encoded protein is CASSPLRNQPQHF.

This clonotype was seen at least ten times. The genes are TRBV12-3 or TRBV12-4 and TRBJ1-5, with a weak D call TRBD1 (6 bases). Trimming stripped 3 bases from V and 9 bases from J, with 21 bases between. The CDR3 sequence is 16 residues long. CDR3 bases: TGTGCCAGCAGTTTCCAGGGGACCCGGCTTCACGGGCCCCAGCATTTT. Encoded protein: CASSFQGTRLHGPQHF.

This clonotype was found many times. V usage is TRBV20-1 and J usage is TRBJ2-5; 10 nucleotides agree with TRBD2. This CDR3 is 16 amino acids long. Germline trimming cut 5 bases from V and 1 base from J; bases unmatched to any gene: 10. CDR1 is DFQATT and CDR2 is SNEGSKA in the germline V gene (reference sequence). The chain's CDR3 is CSAPRGASGGQETQYF. The CDR3, as DNA: TGCAGTGCTCCCAGGGGTGCTAGCGGGGGCCAAGAGACCCAGTACTTC.

The chain links TRBV12-3 or TRBV12-4 to TRBJ1-5; maybe TRBD1 (6 bases). With 5 bases removed from V and 0 bases from J, the gap between germline ends came to 11 bases. This CDR3 region has 15 residues. The CDR3 DNA is TGTGCCAGCAGTCCGACAGGACATAGCAATCAGCCCCAGCATTTT. Its protein product is CASSPTGHSNQPQHF.

The chain joins TRBV6-2 or TRBV6-3 to TRBJ2-7; D call uncertain. This CDR3 has 12 amino acids. V gave up 5 bases and J gave up 1 base, with 6 bases separating them. Looked up from germline, CDR1 is MNHEY and CDR2 is SVGEGT. The CDR3 region is CASSPGSYEQYF. The CDR3 DNA sequence: TGTGCCAGCAGTCCCGGATCCTACGAGCAGTACTTC.

This clonotype was picked up many times. V usage is TRBV9 and J usage is TRBJ2-1, with 9 bases matching TRBD2. The CDR3 runs 15 residues. With V trimmed by 5 bases and J by 4 bases, 7 bases remained unmatched. Germline loops: CDR1 SGDLS, CDR2 YYNGEE. The chain's CDR3 is CASRRGSGRYNEQFF. The CDR3 nucleotides are TGTGCCAGCAGACGAGGAAGCGGGAGGTACAATGAGCAGTTCTTC.

This clonotype was picked up many times. J is TRBJ2-2 and V is TRBV6-5; TRBD2 aligns across 14 bases. This CDR3 is 21 amino acids long. Germline V CDR1 and CDR2: MNHEY, SVGAGI. With 5 bases clipped from V and 3 bases from J, the junction kept 17 bases outside the gene matches. This chain's CDR3 is CASSQPTGRLAGGQDTGELFF. The CDR3 coding sequence is TGTGCCAGCAGTCAACCGACAGGGCGACTAGCGGGAGGGCAGGACACCGGGGAGCTGTTTTTT.

Ten or more counts support this clonotype. The chain carries TRBV2 and TRBJ1-5; TRBD1 matches 8 bases. This CDR3 is built from 18 residues. The J segment lost 1 base and the V segment lost 0 bases, leaving 8 bases of the junction unmatched. Germline lookup yields CDR1 SNHLY and CDR2 FYNNEI. CDR3 bases: TGTGCCAGCAGTGAAGCGCTTTTTGGACAGGGAAGCAATCAGCCCCAGCATTTT. Its protein product is CASSEALFGQGSNQPQHF.

This chain joins TRBV24-1 and TRBJ2-1; tentatively, D is TRBD1 (6 bases). Germline CDR1 KGHDR, CDR2 SFDVKD. The CDR3 length is 14 residues. The CDR3 protein is CGASGEGGTNEQFF. Written as DNA, the CDR3 is TGTGGGGCCAGTGGTGAAGGGGGAACCAATGAGCAGTTCTTC.

The sample holds many counts of this clonotype. The chain combines TRBV6-2 or TRBV6-3 with TRBJ1-1; D uncertain. CDR1 and CDR2 (germline): MNHEY, SVGEGT. Trimming left V 10 bases short and J 0 bases short, with 21 bases between. This CDR3 has 16 amino acids. The DNA for the CDR3 is TGTGCCACCCGTGAACAGAGATCTATAATGAACACTGAAGCTTTCTTT. Amino acids: CATREQRSIMNTEAFF.

This clonotype was picked up many times. In DNA form, the CDR3 reads TGTGCCAGCAGCGTAGGGCAGGGTCAGCAGTTCTTC. Residues: CASSVGQGQQFF. The chain recombines TRBV9 with TRBJ2-1; TRBD1 might be the D (5 bases). Germline CDR1 SGDLS, CDR2 YYNGEE. V lost 0 bases to trimming and J lost 11 bases, with 9 bases between them. This CDR3 has 12 residues.

This clonotype has just a few counts. The gene calls are TRBV12-3 or TRBV12-4 and TRBJ2-5, with 7 bases identical to TRBD2. V trimming: 2 bases; J trimming: 1 base; junction bases outside the gene matches: 7. The CDR3 is made up of 16 amino acids. CDR3 protein: CASSLRAGSGQETQYF. The CDR3 DNA reads TGTGCCAGCAGTTTACGAGCGGGATCTGGCCAAGAGACCCAGTACTTC.

This clonotype showed up many times. The chain links TRBV25-1 to TRBJ2-1, with 8 positions matching TRBD2. Trimming took 3 bases from V and 2 from J; bases not matched to a gene: 3. The length of the CDR3 is 15 residues. Germline lookup yields CDR1 MGHDK and CDR2 SYGVNS. The CDR3 sequence is CASSEAGGPYNEQFF. The DNA for the CDR3 is TGTGCCAGCAGTGAGGCGGGGGGCCCCTACAATGAGCAGTTCTTC. Full variable domain (outside the CDR3, taken from reference TRBV25-1 and TRBJ2-1): EADIYQTPRYLVIGTGKKITLECSQTMGHDKMYWYQQDPGMELHLIHYSYGVNSTEKGDLSSESTVSRIRTEHFPLTLESARPSHTSQYLCASSEAGGPYNEQFFGPGTRLTVL.

This chain uses TRBV29-1 with TRBJ2-7; D may be TRBD1 (5 bases). CDR1 SQVTM and CDR2 ANQGSEA come from the germline V gene. The CDR3 is made up of 12 amino acids. The V gene lost 7 bases and the J gene lost 0 bases, with 10 bases spanning the gap. The CDR3 protein is CSARQSSYEQYF. CDR3 coding DNA: TGCAGCGCTCGACAGAGCTCCTACGAGCAGTACTTC.

This clonotype came up many times. CDR3 bases: TGTGCTAGTGGTTCCTCCGGGGTCTACAATGAGCAGTTCTTC. This translates into CASGSSGVYNEQFF. The chain links TRBV12-5 to TRBJ2-1; D perhaps matches TRBD2 (5 bases). V lost 4 bases to trimming and J lost 3 bases, with 10 bases between them. Per the germline V gene, CDR1 is LGHNT and CDR2 is FRNRAP. This CDR3 spans 14 amino acids.

In its sample, this clonotype was seen many times. This sequence joins TRBV20-1 and TRBJ1-4, with D tentatively TRBD1 (5 bases). Germline lookup yields CDR1 DFQATT and CDR2 SNEGSKA (reference sequence). V gave up 2 bases and J gave up 7 bases, with 5 bases separating them. The CDR3 contains 11 residues. The DNA for the CDR3 is TGCAGTGCTAGACAGGGTGAAAAACTGTTTTTT. This encodes CSARQGEKLFF.

This clonotype occurred many times. This chain uses TRBV7-9 with TRBJ1-1, with 7 bases identical to TRBD1. Trimming cost V 6 bases and J 0 bases; bases outside gene matches: 7. This CDR3 is built from 15 residues. Germline V gives CDR1 SEHNR, CDR2 FQNEAQ (reference sequence). CDR3 sequence (DNA): TGTGCCAGCAGTTCGGGACAGTTTATGAACACTGAAGCTTTCTTT. Protein: CASSSGQFMNTEAFF.

This clonotype was seen ten or more times. The chain combines TRBV5-1 with TRBJ2-4, with D maybe TRBD2 (6 bases). V lost 1 base and J lost 2, with 10 bases in between. The CDR3 runs to 15 residues. Germline values: CDR1 SGHRS, CDR2 YFSETQ. This CDR3 reads CASSLTAGSKNIQYF. CDR3 coding DNA: TGCGCCAGCAGCTTGACCGCGGGGTCCAAAAACATTCAGTACTTC.

This clonotype occurred many times. DNA of the CDR3: TGTGCCACCAGCGACCTCAACGGCCAGTCCTTGAACACTGAAGCTTTCTTT. Its protein is CATSDLNGQSLNTEAFF. The gene calls are TRBV15 and TRBJ1-1; no clear D. The CDR3 sequence is 17 residues long. V gave up 5 bases and J gave up 0 bases, with 19 bases separating them. Germline V gene sequence: CDR1 LNHNV, CDR2 YYDKDF (reference sequence).

V gene TRBV4-2 combines with J gene TRBJ1-3; D gene uncertain. This CDR3 region has 14 residues. Per the germline V gene, CDR1 is LGHNA and CDR2 is YNFKEQ. V was pared by 1 base and J by 0 bases, with 4 bases between. This CDR3 is CASSQVHSGNTIYF. In DNA, the CDR3 is TGTGCCAGCAGCCAAGTCCACTCTGGAAACACCATATATTTT.

This clonotype occurred many times. The chain is built from TRBV20-1 and TRBJ1-5; 7 bases map to TRBD1. CDR1 and CDR2 from the germline V gene are DFQATT and SNEGSKA (reference sequence). This CDR3 is built from 15 residues. The trim removed 5 bases at V and 0 bases at J, leaving 7 bases unmatched. CDR3 in DNA: TGCAGTGCTTCCCAGGGGGGCTATAGCAATCAGCCCCAGCATTTT. Translating it yields CSASQGGYSNQPQHF.

V gene TRBV29-1 combines with J gene TRBJ1-1, with D perhaps matching TRBD1 (6 bases). The CDR3 consists of 12 residues. Germline lookup yields CDR1 SQVTM and CDR2 ANQGSEA. V shed 8 bases and J shed 1 base, with 11 bases lying between them. The CDR3 nucleotides read TGCAGCACTGAGACAGGGAACACTGAAGCTTTCTTT. This translates into CSTETGNTEAFF.

At least ten counts were recorded for this clonotype. J is TRBJ1-6 and V is TRBV5-1, with D unclear. CDR1 is SGHRS and CDR2 is YFSETQ in the germline V gene. Trimming took 4 bases from V and 7 from J, leaving 12 bases between them. This CDR3 contains 14 residues. DNA for the CDR3: TGCGCCAGCAGCCACGGGGAACTAAATTCACCCCTCCACTTT. This codes for CASSHGELNSPLHF.

Ten or more counts support this clonotype. This sequence joins TRBV7-8 and TRBJ1-1, with unresolved D. V was cut by 2 bases and J by 6 bases, with 10 bases left in between. This CDR3 is built from 13 residues. The germline CDR1 and CDR2 sequences are SGHVS and FQNEAQ. The CDR3 region is CASSLLNSAEAFF. In DNA, the CDR3 is TGTGCCAGCAGCTTATTAAATAGCGCTGAAGCTTTCTTT. The full variable domain, in which reference TRBV7-8 and TRBJ1-1 provide the parts outside the CDR3, is GAGVSQSPRYKVAKRGQDVALRCDPISGHVSLFWYQQALGQGPEFLTYFQNEAQLDKSGLPSDRFFAERPEGSVSTLKIQRTQQEDSAVYLCASSLLNSAEAFFGQGTRLTVV.

CDR3 nucleotide sequence: TGTGCCAGCTCACCCTCCTTGGTTCTAGCAGGGCACAATGAGCAGTTCTTC. Its protein is CASSPSLVLAGHNEQFF. The chain couples TRBV18 to TRBJ2-1; D tentatively reads TRBD1 or TRBD2 (5 bases each). V was shortened by 3 bases and J by 5 bases, with 20 bases between the two germline ends. The germline V gene encodes CDR1 KGHSH and CDR2 LQKENI. CDR3 length: 17 residues.

This clonotype was detected ten times or more. The V gene is TRBV7-2, the J gene TRBJ2-5; 9 bases line up with TRBD2. The CDR3 consists of 17 residues. The V gene's germline CDR1 is SGHTA and CDR2 FQGNSA. Trimming at V came to 0 bases and at J to 2 bases, leaving 7 bases not matched to a gene. The CDR3 nucleotides are TGTGCCAGCAGCTTAGCCGGACTAGCGCGATCTCAAGAGACCCAGTACTTC. This codes for CASSLAGLARSQETQYF.

In this sample, this clonotype turned up many times. The chain links TRBV20-1 to TRBJ1-2; no clear D. V gave up 5 bases and J gave up 2 bases, with 6 bases separating them. Germline values: CDR1 DFQATT, CDR2 SNEGSKA (reference sequence). This CDR3 has 11 residues. DNA of the CDR3: TGCAGTGCTGCTGTAAACTATGGCTACACCTTC. This gives the protein CSAAVNYGYTF.

In regard to this clonotype: This may arise from a read error, as a much more abundant clone is one base away. The chain employs TRBV7-6 and TRBJ2-7; D uncertain. Trimming left V 5 bases short and J 9 bases short, with 17 bases between. Germline CDR1 is SGHVS and CDR2 is FNYEAQ. This CDR3 comprises 13 residues. CDR3 loop: CASSHRERLGQYF. DNA of the CDR3: TGTGCCAGCAGCCACCGCGAGCGCCTGGGGCAGTACTTC.

This clonotype occurred many times. The chain uses TRBV14 and TRBJ2-7, with 16 bases fitting TRBD2. The CDR3 runs to 18 residues. Germline V gene sequence: CDR1 SGHDN, CDR2 FVKESK. V lost 6 bases and J lost 0; bases outside the gene matches: 8. The CDR3 nucleotides are TGTGCCAGCAGTCCACTGGGACTAGCGGGAGGGTTCTCCTACGAGCAGTACTTC. This codes for CASSPLGLAGGFSYEQYF.